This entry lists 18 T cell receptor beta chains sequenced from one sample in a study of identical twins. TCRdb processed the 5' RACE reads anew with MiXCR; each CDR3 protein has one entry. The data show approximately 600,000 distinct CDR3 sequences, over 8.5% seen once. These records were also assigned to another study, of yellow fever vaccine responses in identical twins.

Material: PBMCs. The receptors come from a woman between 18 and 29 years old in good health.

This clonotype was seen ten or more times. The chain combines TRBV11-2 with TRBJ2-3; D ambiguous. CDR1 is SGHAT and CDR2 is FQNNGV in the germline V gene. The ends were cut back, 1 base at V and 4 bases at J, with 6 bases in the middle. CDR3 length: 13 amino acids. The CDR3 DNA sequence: TGTGCCAGCAGCTTAGGGTCAGCAGATACGCAGTATTTT. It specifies CASSLGSADTQYF.

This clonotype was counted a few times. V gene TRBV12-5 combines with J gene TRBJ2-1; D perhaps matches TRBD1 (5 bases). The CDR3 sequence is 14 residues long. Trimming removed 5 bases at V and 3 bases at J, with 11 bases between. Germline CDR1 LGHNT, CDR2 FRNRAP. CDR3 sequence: CASGADTHYNEQFF. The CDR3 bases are TGTGCTAGTGGTGCGGACACCCACTACAATGAGCAGTTCTTC.

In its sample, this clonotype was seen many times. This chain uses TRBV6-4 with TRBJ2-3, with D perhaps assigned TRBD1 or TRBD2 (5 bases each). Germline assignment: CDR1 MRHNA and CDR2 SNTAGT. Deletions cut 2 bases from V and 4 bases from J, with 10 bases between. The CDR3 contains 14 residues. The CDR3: CASSDGGASDTQYF. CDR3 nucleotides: TGTGCCAGCAGTGACGGGGGAGCCTCAGATACGCAGTATTTT.

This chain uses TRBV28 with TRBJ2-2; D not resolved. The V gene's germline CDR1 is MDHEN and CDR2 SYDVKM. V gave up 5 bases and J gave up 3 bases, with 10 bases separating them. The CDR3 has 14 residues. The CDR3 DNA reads TGTGCCAGCAGTACCGACACGCACACCGGGGAGCTGTTTTTT. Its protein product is CASSTDTHTGELFF.

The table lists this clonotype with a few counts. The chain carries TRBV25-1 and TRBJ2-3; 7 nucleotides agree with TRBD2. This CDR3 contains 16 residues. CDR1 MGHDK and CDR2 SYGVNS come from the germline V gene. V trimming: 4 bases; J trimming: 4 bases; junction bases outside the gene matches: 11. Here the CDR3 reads CASSVPSGGAADTQYF. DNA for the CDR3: TGTGCCAGCAGTGTTCCTAGCGGAGGGGCGGCAGATACGCAGTATTTT. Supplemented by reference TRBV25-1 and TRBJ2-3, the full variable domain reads EADIYQTPRYLVIGTGKKITLECSQTMGHDKMYWYQQDPGMELHLIHYSYGVNSTEKGDLSSESTVSRIRTEHFPLTLESARPSHTSQYLCASSVPSGGAADTQYFGPGTRLTVL.

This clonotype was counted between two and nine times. The CDR3 spells CASSLLGGSSSYEQYF. In nucleotides, the CDR3 is TGTGCCAGCAGCTTATTGGGCGGTTCGAGCTCCTACGAGCAGTACTTC. V and J are TRBV11-2 and TRBJ2-7; no firm D call. This CDR3 spans 16 amino acids. The V gene's germline CDR1 is SGHAT and CDR2 FQNNGV. Trimming pared 2 bases from V and 0 bases from J, leaving 14 bases between.

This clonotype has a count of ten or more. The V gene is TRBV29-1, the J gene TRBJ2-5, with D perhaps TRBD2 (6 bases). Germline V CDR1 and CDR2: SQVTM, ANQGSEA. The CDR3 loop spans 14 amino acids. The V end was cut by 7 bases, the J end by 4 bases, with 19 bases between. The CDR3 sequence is CSGRVLKGLETQYF. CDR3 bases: TGCAGCGGGAGGGTCTTAAAGGGGTTAGAGACCCAGTACTTC.

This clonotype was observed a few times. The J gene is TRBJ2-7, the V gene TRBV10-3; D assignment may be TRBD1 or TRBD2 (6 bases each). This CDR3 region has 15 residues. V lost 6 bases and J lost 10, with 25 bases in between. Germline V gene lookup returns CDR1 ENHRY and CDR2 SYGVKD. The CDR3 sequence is CAISPGDTPSMGQYF. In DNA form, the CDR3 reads TGTGCCATCAGCCCGGGGGACACTCCTTCCATGGGTCAGTACTTC.

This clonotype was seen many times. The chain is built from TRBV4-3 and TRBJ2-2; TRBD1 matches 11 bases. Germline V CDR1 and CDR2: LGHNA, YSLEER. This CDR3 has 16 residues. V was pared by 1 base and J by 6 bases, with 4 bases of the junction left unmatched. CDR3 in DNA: TGCGCCAGCAGCCAAGCGGGACAGGGGGTCCCCGGGGAGCTGTTTTTT. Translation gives CASSQAGQGVPGELFF.

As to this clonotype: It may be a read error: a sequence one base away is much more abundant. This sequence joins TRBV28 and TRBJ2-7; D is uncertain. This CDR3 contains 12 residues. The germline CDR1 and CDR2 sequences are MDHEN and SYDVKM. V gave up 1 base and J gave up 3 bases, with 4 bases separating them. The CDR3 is CASSLLHYEQYF. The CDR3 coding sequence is TGTGCCAGCAGTTTATTGCACTACGAGCAGTACTTC.

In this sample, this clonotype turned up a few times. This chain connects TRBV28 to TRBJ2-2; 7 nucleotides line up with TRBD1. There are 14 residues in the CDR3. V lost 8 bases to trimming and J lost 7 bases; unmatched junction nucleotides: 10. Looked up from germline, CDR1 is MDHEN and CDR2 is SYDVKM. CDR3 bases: TGTGCCAGCCACCGGACAGGATTCAGCGGGGAGCTGTTTTTT. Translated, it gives CASHRTGFSGELFF.

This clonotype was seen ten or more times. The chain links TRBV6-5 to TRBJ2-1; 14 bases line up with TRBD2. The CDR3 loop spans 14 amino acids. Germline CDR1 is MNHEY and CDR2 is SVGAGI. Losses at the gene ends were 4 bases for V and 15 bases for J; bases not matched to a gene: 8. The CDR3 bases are TGTGCCAGCAGTTTGACTAGCGGGAGGGCCTTATGGTTCTTC. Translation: CASSLTSGRALWFF.

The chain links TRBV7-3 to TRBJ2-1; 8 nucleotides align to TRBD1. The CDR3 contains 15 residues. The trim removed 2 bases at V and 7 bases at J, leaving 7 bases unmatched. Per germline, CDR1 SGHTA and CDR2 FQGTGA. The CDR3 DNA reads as TGTGCCAGCAGCTTATACCCAGGGGGCAGGAATGAGCAGTTCTTC. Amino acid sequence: CASSLYPGGRNEQFF.

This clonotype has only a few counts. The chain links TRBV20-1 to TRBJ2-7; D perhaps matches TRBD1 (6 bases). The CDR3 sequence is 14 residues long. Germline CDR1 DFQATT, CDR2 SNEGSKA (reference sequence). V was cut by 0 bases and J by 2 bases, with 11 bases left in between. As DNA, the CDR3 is TGCAGTGCTAGAGAACAGGGAAGCCCCTACGAGCAGTACTTC. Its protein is CSAREQGSPYEQYF.

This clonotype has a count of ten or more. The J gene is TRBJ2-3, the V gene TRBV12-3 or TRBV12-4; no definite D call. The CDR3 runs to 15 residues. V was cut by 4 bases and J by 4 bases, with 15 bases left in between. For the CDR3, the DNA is TGTGCCAGCAGTTCCATACCCTCTTTACCAGATACGCAGTATTTT. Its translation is CASSSIPSLPDTQYF.

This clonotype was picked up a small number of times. The CDR3 region is CSASGSRAYTEAFF. The CDR3 bases are TGCAGTGCTAGCGGGTCCAGGGCCTACACTGAAGCTTTCTTT. This chain connects TRBV20-1 to TRBJ1-1; the D gene is possibly TRBD1 (5 bases). Germline V gives CDR1 DFQATT, CDR2 SNEGSKA (reference sequence). There are 14 residues in the CDR3. V shed 3 bases and J shed 3 bases, with 14 bases lying between them.

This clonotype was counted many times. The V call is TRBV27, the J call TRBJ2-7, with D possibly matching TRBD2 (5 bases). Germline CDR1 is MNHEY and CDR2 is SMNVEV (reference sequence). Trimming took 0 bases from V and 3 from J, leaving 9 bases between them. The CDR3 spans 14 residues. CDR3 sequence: CASSLSPGNYEQYF. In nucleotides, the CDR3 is TGTGCCAGCAGTTTATCTCCCGGGAACTACGAGCAGTACTTC.

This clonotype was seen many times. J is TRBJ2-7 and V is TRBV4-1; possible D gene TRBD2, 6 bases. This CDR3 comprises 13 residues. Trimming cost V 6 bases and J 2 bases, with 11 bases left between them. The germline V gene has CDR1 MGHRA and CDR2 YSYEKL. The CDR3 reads CASRGAGAYEQYF. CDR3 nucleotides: TGCGCCAGCAGGGGAGCGGGTGCCTACGAGCAGTACTTC.